This entry lists 29 T cell receptor beta chains sequenced from one sample in a study of blood T cell repertoires in COVID-19. TCRdb's table, derived via immunoSEQ multiplex PCR, lists solely in-frame clones and lacks some. The table includes 150,000 to 200,000 clones, around 90% detected once. The sample was peripheral blood. The origin of the receptors is a human donor in a cohort sampled during active COVID-19.

The chain is built from TRBV7-6 and TRBJ2-1; 7 nucleotides agree with TRBD2. CDR3 length: 18 residues. CDR1 and CDR2 from the germline V gene are SGHVS and FNYEAQ. The J segment lost 5 bases and the V segment lost 2 bases, leaving 15 bases of the junction unmatched. CDR3 region: CASSLRPDGGVGNNEQFF. As DNA, the CDR3 is TGTGCCAGCAGCTTAAGGCCCGATGGGGGGGTTGGTAACAATGAGCAGTTCTTC.

J is TRBJ2-3 and V is TRBV5-4; D unclear. Germline-derived CDR1 and CDR2 are SGHNT and YYREEE (reference sequence). The CDR3 covers 15 residues. V lost 0 bases and J lost 6, with 14 bases in between. The CDR3 bases are TGTGCCAGCAGCTTGGCGCTAACTAACGGGGATACGCAGTATTTT. Translated, it gives CASSLALTNGDTQYF.

This chain joins TRBV11-2 and TRBJ2-2; 11 bases map to TRBD2. CDR3 length: 18 residues. J was trimmed by 3 bases and V by 5 bases; bases with no gene match: 11. CDR1 and CDR2 from the germline V gene are SGHAT and FQNNGV. CDR3 nucleotides: TGTGCCAGCAGCCCCTCTGGATTAGCGGGGGGGGACACCGGGGAGCTGTTTTTT. Protein product: CASSPSGLAGGDTGELFF.

The V call is TRBV30, the J call TRBJ2-1, with a weak D call TRBD2 (6 bases). Germline V gene lookup returns CDR1 GTSNPN and CDR2 SVGIG (reference sequence). The CDR3 consists of 14 residues. Trimming shortened V by 5 bases and J by 5 bases, and 16 bases separated the two germline ends. The DNA of the CDR3 is TGTGCCTGGGCGGGACTCTCCCAGAACAATGAGCAGTTCTTC. This codes for CAWAGLSQNNEQFF.

The chain recombines TRBV11-2 with TRBJ2-1, with D possibly TRBD1 on 5 matching bases. The germline CDR1 and CDR2 sequences are SGHAT and FQNNGV. This CDR3 is built from 15 residues. V dropped 5 bases and J dropped 5 bases, with 16 bases sitting between them. The DNA of the CDR3 is TGTGCCAGCAGCCTTGACAGAACCATTGACAATGAGCAGTTCTTC. Amino acid sequence: CASSLDRTIDNEQFF. Full variable domain (remainder filled in from reference TRBV11-2 and TRBJ2-1): EAGVAQSPRYKIIEKRQSVAFWCNPISGHATLYWYQQILGQGPKLLIQFQNNGVVDDSQLPKDRFSAERLKGVDSTLKIQPAKLEDSAVYLCASSLDRTIDNEQFFGPGTRLTVL.

The J gene is TRBJ2-1, the V gene TRBV3-1 (or the pseudogene TRBV3-2); D gene ambiguous. This CDR3 contains 16 residues. Trimming shortened V by 7 bases and J by 7 bases, and 23 bases separated the two germline ends. Germline V gene data show CDR1 as LGHDT and CDR2 as YNNKEL (reference sequence). The CDR3 loop is CASIPWVGSPRNEQFF. CDR3 bases: TGTGCCAGCATCCCGTGGGTGGGCTCCCCTCGTAATGAGCAGTTCTTC.

The chain couples TRBV11-2 to TRBJ2-1; unclear D gene. CDR1 SGHAT and CDR2 FQNNGV come from the germline V gene. This CDR3 has 14 amino acids. The V gene lost 1 base and the J gene lost 5 bases, with 9 bases spanning the gap. CDR3 in amino acids: CASSLVPPDNEQFF. The CDR3 coding sequence is TGTGCCAGCAGCTTAGTTCCCCCGGACAATGAGCAGTTCTTC.

The chain has TRBV29-1 and TRBJ2-7; maybe TRBD2 (6 bases). Trimming took off 7 bases at V and 6 bases at J, with 13 bases between the two ends. This CDR3 is 11 amino acids long. Germline CDR1 reads SQVTM; CDR2 reads ANQGSEA. The CDR3 region has the DNA TGCAGCGCGGGGGTTCCTAGCGAGCAGTACTTC. This codes for CSAGVPSEQYF.

The V and J genes are TRBV5-5 and TRBJ2-7; 8 bases match TRBD2. Trimming removed 2 bases from V and 3 bases from J; junction bases left unmatched: 7. Germline CDR1 reads SGHKS; CDR2 reads YYEKEE (reference sequence). The CDR3 is 15 amino acids. As DNA, the CDR3 is TGTGCCAGCAGCTTCATCCTAGCGGGTATCTACGAGCAGTACTTC. As protein: CASSFILAGIYEQYF.

This chain joins TRBV19 and TRBJ2-1; D is unresolved. The V end was cut by 4 bases, the J end by 9 bases, with 10 bases between. This CDR3 contains 12 residues. Germline assignment: CDR1 LNHDA and CDR2 SQIVND (reference sequence). CDR3 bases: TGTGCCAGTAGTAGAGCATTTAGTGAGCAGTTCTTC. Residues: CASSRAFSEQFF.

This clone was seen a few times. The chain uses TRBV6-1 and TRBJ2-7; D is unclear. Germline CDR1 and CDR2: MNHNS and SASEGT. Trimming left V 3 bases short and J 2 bases short, with 8 bases between. This CDR3 region has 13 residues. Here the CDR3 DNA reads TGTGCCAGCAGTGAGGCGGATACCTACGAGCAGTACTTC. It codes for CASSEADTYEQYF.

The chain uses TRBV10-2 and TRBJ2-7; 7 bases agree with TRBD1. This CDR3 contains 13 residues. Losses at the gene ends were 7 bases for V and 3 bases for J; bases not matched to a gene: 6. CDR1 WSHSY and CDR2 SAAADI come from the germline V gene. The chain's CDR3 is CASIRQGSYEQYF. The CDR3, as DNA: TGCGCCAGCATAAGACAGGGAAGCTACGAGCAGTACTTC.

The table lists this clone with a count of one. The V call is TRBV6-5, the J call TRBJ2-7; possibly TRBD2 for D (6 bases). This CDR3 is 15 amino acids long. Between the trimmed V and J ends, which lost 2 bases and 0 bases, there was a span of 11 bases. Germline loops: CDR1 MNHEY, CDR2 SVGAGI. CDR3 sequence: CASSYAGSPSYEQYF. CDR3 DNA sequence: TGTGCCAGCAGTTACGCGGGATCTCCCTCCTACGAGCAGTACTTC.

The chain carries TRBV7-8 and TRBJ2-7; a possible D gene is TRBD1 (5 bases). Per germline, CDR1 SGHVS and CDR2 FQNEAQ. The CDR3 extends over 15 amino acids. V was cut by 5 bases and J by 4 bases, with 18 bases left in between. The CDR3 region has the DNA TGTGCCAGCAGCCCTGGCCAGGGTGAACAGTACGAGCAGTACTTC. Its translation is CASSPGQGEQYEQYF.

As to this clone: A read error may produce the germline difference seen at one junction end. The chain links TRBV9 to TRBJ1-1; possible D gene TRBD1, 5 bases. CDR1 and CDR2 (germline): SGDLS, YYNGEE. The CDR3 totals 13 residues. The CDR3 DNA is TGTGCCAACAGCGTAGAAGGGGTCACTGAAGCTTTCTTT. Residues: CANSVEGVTEAFF.

The J gene is TRBJ2-1, the V gene TRBV6-2 or TRBV6-3, with TRBD1 matching over 10 bases. This CDR3 has 19 amino acids. The germline V gene has CDR1 MNHEY and CDR2 SVGEGT. Losses at the gene ends were 2 bases for V and 3 bases for J; bases not matched to a gene: 13. For the CDR3, the DNA is TGTGCCAGCAGTTACGGCTTGAATTGGGACAGGGGTTTCTACAATGAGCAGTTCTTC. Its translation is CASSYGLNWDRGFYNEQFF.

The table lists this clone with a count of one. V usage is TRBV7-2 and J usage is TRBJ2-3; the D gene is possibly TRBD2 (5 bases). Per germline, CDR1 SGHTA and CDR2 FQGNSA. V lost 2 bases, J lost 4 bases, and 13 bases lay in between. The CDR3 runs 15 residues. CDR3 sequence (DNA): TGTGCCAGCAGCTTATACCGCGGAGGTGCAGATACGCAGTATTTT. Protein: CASSLYRGGADTQYF.

V gene TRBV5-4 combines with J gene TRBJ1-5; D uncertain. CDR3 size: 15 residues. CDR1 is SGHNT, CDR2 YYREEE, per germline (reference sequence). V dropped 0 bases and J dropped 4 bases, with 11 bases sitting between them. CDR3 residues: CASSLEPGSNQPQHF. CDR3 nucleotide sequence: TGTGCCAGCAGCTTGGAACCCGGGTCAAATCAGCCCCAGCATTTT. Based on the CDR3 plus reference TRBV5-4 and TRBJ1-5, the full variable domain is ETGVTQSPTHLIKTRGQQVTLRCSSQSGHNTVSWYQQALGQGPQFIFQYYREEENGRGNFPPRFSGLQFPNYSSELNVNALELDDSALYLCASSLEPGSNQPQHFGDGTRLSIL.

The chain is built from TRBV19 and TRBJ2-3; D is possibly TRBD1 (7 bases). Germline V gives CDR1 LNHDA, CDR2 SQIVND (reference sequence). This CDR3 has 15 residues. Trimming pared 5 bases from V and 2 bases from J, leaving 14 bases between. The CDR3 DNA follows: TGTGCCAGTAGTTGGCAGGGGGGTTACACAGATACGCAGTATTTT. This translates into CASSWQGGYTDTQYF.

This chain connects TRBV4-3 to TRBJ2-5; possibly TRBD2 for D (6 bases). Germline V lookup: CDR1 LGHNA, CDR2 YSLEER. The CDR3 runs to 16 residues. V dropped 4 bases and J dropped 2 bases, with 17 bases sitting between them. The CDR3 region is CASSRGSGVNQETQYF. CDR3 DNA sequence: TGCGCCAGCAGCCGGGGTAGCGGAGTTAATCAAGAGACCCAGTACTTC.

The chain combines TRBV3-1 (or the pseudogene TRBV3-2) with TRBJ2-3, with D possibly TRBD2 on 6 matching bases. V was trimmed by 0 bases and J by 7 bases, leaving 20 bases between them. The CDR3 loop spans 17 amino acids. The germline CDR1 and CDR2 sequences are LGHDT and YNNKEL (reference sequence). The CDR3 sequence: CASSQDKEVGGSYTQYF. Here the CDR3 DNA reads TGTGCCAGCAGCCAAGATAAGGAAGTCGGGGGTTCATATACGCAGTATTTT.

The rearrangement uses TRBV29-1 and TRBJ2-2; 7 bases line up with TRBD1. V shed 7 bases, J shed 4 bases, and the junction held 9 bases outside the gene matches. CDR3 length equals 14 residues. CDR1 is SQVTM, CDR2 ANQGSEA, per germline. The CDR3 is CSARRAGGTGELFF. Here the CDR3 DNA reads TGCAGCGCCCGCAGGGCAGGGGGCACCGGGGAGCTGTTTTTT.

The chain employs TRBV6-2 or TRBV6-3 and TRBJ2-2; 9 positions match TRBD2. The CDR3 has 17 amino acids. The V segment lost 0 bases and the J segment 5 bases; nucleotides outside the gene matches: 7. The germline V gene encodes CDR1 MNHEY and CDR2 SVGEGT. The CDR3 spells CASSYSWREGWTGELFF. In DNA, the CDR3 is TGTGCCAGCAGTTACTCGTGGCGGGAGGGATGGACCGGGGAGCTGTTTTTT.

This chain connects TRBV28 to TRBJ2-5, with a weak D call TRBD1 (6 bases). This CDR3 spans 14 amino acids. Germline values: CDR1 MDHEN, CDR2 SYDVKM. Trimming took off 6 bases at V and 2 bases at J, with 13 bases between the two ends. CDR3 region: CASSHRDPQETQYF. The CDR3 DNA is TGTGCCAGCAGCCACAGGGACCCACAAGAGACCCAGTACTTC.

This clone was observed a single time. The J gene is TRBJ2-5, the V gene TRBV13; 8 bases are shared with TRBD2. J gave up 2 bases and V 3 bases, and 8 bases lay outside the gene matches. The CDR3 is made up of 16 amino acids. Germline CDR1 PRHDT, CDR2 FYEKMQ (reference sequence). CDR3 bases: TGTGCCAGCAGCTTTCGGGCGGGGGGCCGACAAGAGACCCAGTACTTC. It specifies CASSFRAGGRQETQYF. Drawing the rest from reference TRBV13 and TRBJ2-5, the complete variable domain is AAGVIQSPRHLIKEKRETATLKCYPIPRHDTVYWYQQGPGQDPQFLISFYEKMQSDKGSIPDRFSAQQFSDYHSELNMSSLELGDSALYFCASSFRAGGRQETQYFGPGTRLLVL.

The V call is TRBV5-4, the J call TRBJ2-7; 11 nucleotides match TRBD2. With 3 bases clipped from V and 3 bases from J, the junction kept 5 bases outside the gene matches. Germline V gene sequence: CDR1 SGHNT, CDR2 YYREEE (reference sequence). This CDR3 is 15 amino acids long. CDR3 coding DNA: TGTGCCAGCAGCTCCCCTAGCGGGGGGAACTACGAGCAGTACTTC. Translating gives CASSSPSGGNYEQYF.

This clone has just a few counts. The chain has TRBV4-2 and TRBJ2-1, with TRBD2 identical over 7 bases. The germline gives CDR1 LGHNA, CDR2 YNFKEQ. J was trimmed by 6 bases and V by 0 bases; bases with no gene match: 2. This CDR3 has 14 residues. CDR3 nucleotide sequence: TGTGCCAGCAGCCAAGATCCTAGCGGCAATGAGCAGTTCTTC. The encoded protein is CASSQDPSGNEQFF.

The rearrangement joins TRBV19 to TRBJ2-5; TRBD1 is a possible D gene (6 bases). The V gene lost 6 bases and the J gene lost 5 bases, with 13 bases spanning the gap. Germline lookup yields CDR1 LNHDA and CDR2 SQIVND (reference sequence). The CDR3 runs to 13 residues. DNA of the CDR3: TGTGCCAGTAGCACAGGGCTTCGGGAGACCCAGTACTTC. This codes for CASSTGLRETQYF.

This clone was seen only once. The V and J genes are TRBV4-2 and TRBJ2-1; 13 nucleotides line up with TRBD2. CDR3 size: 16 residues. V lost 3 bases, J lost 4 bases, and 3 bases stayed unmatched. CDR1 LGHNA and CDR2 YNFKEQ come from the germline V gene. The CDR3 nucleotides are TGTGCCAGCAGCCACCCGGGACTAGCGGGATACAATGAGCAGTTCTTC. It encodes CASSHPGLAGYNEQFF.